This is a list of T cell receptor beta chains from one sample in a study of vaccination effects on CD4 cells after COVID-19. These TCRs are of unknown antigen specificity. Some clones are missing from TCRdb's copy, which holds only in-frame ones; the method was immunoSEQ multiplex PCR. The sample consists of 27,000 or so clones, approximately 75% of them appearing once. Sequenced material: CD4+ T cells from PBMCs cultured with SARS-CoV-2 spike peptides, taken before COVID-19 vaccination. These receptors were obtained from a human donor who received a COVID-19 vaccine. The CDR3 runs from the conserved cysteine through the conserved F or W. Fields, in order: clone size, J gene, V gene, D gene, CDR3 protein, CDR3 DNA. The D gene is left open where the match is weak. Size tells how often a clone was seen (once, few, many) or the class of an expanded clone, and some rows leave it out.

NA | TRBJ2-5 | TRBV4-1 | TRBD2 | CASSHKGLLAGGLHRETQYF | TGCGCCAGCAGCCATAAAGGATTACTAGCGGGGGGGCTGCACAGGGAGACCCAGTACTTC
NA | TRBJ2-1 | TRBV27 | TRBD1 | CAIISRTGNEQFF | TGTGCCATAATCTCCAGGACAGGGAATGAGCAGTTCTTC
NA | TRBJ2-4 | TRBV19 | TRBD2 | CASSILAGDQNIQYF | TGTGCCAGTAGTATACTAGCGGGAGATCAAAACATTCAGTACTTC
NA | TRBJ1-3 | TRBV6-5 | NA | CASSYWAGAANTIYF | TGTGCCAGCAGTTACTGGGCAGGAGCGGCAAACACCATATATTTT
NA | TRBJ2-5 | TRBV2 | TRBD2 | CASSVARGGQETQYF | TGTGCCAGCAGTGTAGCACGGGGGGGGCAAGAGACCCAGTACTTC
NA | TRBJ1-1 | TRBV6-5 | NA | CASSFNRVNTEAFF | TGTGCCAGCAGTTTCAACAGGGTGAACACTGAAGCTTTCTTT
NA | TRBJ1-4 | TRBV5-6 | TRBD1 | CASRQTGEDEKLFF | TGTGCCAGCAGGCAGACAGGGGAGGATGAAAAACTGTTTTTT
NA | TRBJ1-1 | TRBV7-2 | NA | CASSSGPVGNTEAFF | TGTGCCAGCAGCTCGGGCCCGGTGGGGAACACTGAAGCTTTCTTT
NA | TRBJ2-2 | TRBV7-6 | TRBD2 | CASSLDGRGGTGELFF | TGTGCCAGCAGCTTAGACGGCCGCGGGGGCACCGGGGAGCTGTTTTTT
NA | TRBJ2-7 | TRBV7-9 | TRBD1 | CASSLAGTGGYEQYF | TGTGCCAGCAGCTTAGCGGGGACAGGGGGCTACGAGCAGTACTTC
NA | TRBJ2-1 | TRBV6-2/TRBV6-3 | NA | CASSFEISSYNEQFF | TGTGCCAGCAGTTTCGAGATTTCCTCCTACAATGAGCAGTTCTTC
NA | TRBJ2-6 | TRBV4-2 | TRBD2 | CASSQAQIGGSSGANVLTF | TGTGCCAGCAGCCAAGCCCAAATCGGGGGGAGCTCTGGGGCCAACGTCCTGACTTTC
NA | TRBJ2-6 | TRBV5-1 | TRBD1 | CASSLFPRGQGANVLTF | TGCGCCAGCAGCTTGTTTCCCAGGGGGCAGGGGGCCAACGTCCTGACTTTC
few | TRBJ1-5 | TRBV12-3/TRBV12-4 | NA | CASSLDLNQPQHF | TGTGCCAGCAGCTTAGACCTGAATCAGCCCCAGCATTTT
once | TRBJ1-2 | TRBV6-1 | NA | CASRPPEGSYGYTF | TGTGCCAGCAGACCTCCGGAAGGTAGCTATGGCTACACCTTC
NA | TRBJ2-1 | TRBV19 | TRBD2 | CASTISGASYNEQFF | TGTGCCAGTACCATAAGCGGGGCCTCCTACAATGAGCAGTTCTTC